This T cell receptor (beta chain) derives from a study of blood T cell repertoires in COVID-19. About the study: Acute and convalescent COVID-19 specimens originated in the United States, Italy and Spain. In each case, the material was cDNA or gDNA derived from T cells, B-cell-depleted T cells, or PBMCs.

The ends lost 3 bases at V and 4 bases at J; junction bases unmatched: 11. CDR1 MNHEY and CDR2 SVGEGT come from the germline V gene. The CDR3 sequence is 17 residues long. Under the authors' procedure: How many nucleated cells were present was estimated from reference gene primer amplification. Sequencing used immunoSEQ multiplex PCR; TCRdb keeps in-frame clones, though not all of them. D and trimming come from the DNA, and the V and J calls and clone size come from that table. The sample includes about 150,000 clones, roughly 80% seen only once; the top ten take 1.5% to 2%. J is TRBJ2-1 and V is TRBV6-2 or TRBV6-3; the match to TRBD2 covers 8 bases. Sequencing was done on a sample of peripheral blood. This TCR came from a man older than 75 with acute or convalescent COVID-19. The CDR3 protein is CASSYRIRLAGYNEQFF. As DNA, the CDR3 is TGTGCCAGCAGTTATCGGATCAGGCTAGCGGGTTACAATGAGCAGTTCTTC.